The rows below give T cell receptor beta chains drawn from one sample of a study of cytotoxic CD8 clonotypes in ibrutinib-treated CLL. Clones were read by immunoSEQ multiplex PCR, and TCRdb kept only the in-frame ones, dropping some. Altogether about 200,000 clones are present, roughly 65% being singletons, with the ten largest covering approximately 5.9%. The input for sequencing was PBMCs, taken after 12 months of ibrutinib treatment. These receptors came from a human donor with chronic lymphocytic leukemia. Both conserved end residues are part of each CDR3. The D gene is left open where the match is weak. The size field is filled for only some rows; it gives once, few, many or a size class.

TRBJ1-1,TRBV28,NA,NA,TGTGCCAGCACCATAGCCCTCACTGAAGCTTTCTTT,CASTIALTEAFF
TRBJ1-1,TRBV6-6,NA,NA,TGTGCCAGCAGCCGACCGGACGGGAACACTGAAGCTTTCTTT,CASSRPDGNTEAFF
TRBJ2-1,TRBV2,TRBD1,NA,TGTGCCGCCTCGGACAGGTACAATGAGCAGTTCTTC,CAASDRYNEQFF
TRBJ2-3,TRBV18,TRBD2,NA,TGTGCCAGCTCACCACGGGGGGGGACAGATACGCAGTATTTT,CASSPRGGTDTQYF
TRBJ2-1,TRBV6-5,TRBD1,NA,TGTGCCAGCAACCGGCGACAGGGTACTGAGCAGTTCTTC,CASNRRQGTEQFF
TRBJ1-4,TRBV7-6,NA,NA,TGTGCCAGCAGCTTAGCGGGGGCCCTTAATGAAAAACTGTTTTTT,CASSLAGALNEKLFF
TRBJ2-7,TRBV11-2,TRBD1,NA,TGTGCCAGCAGCCCCAAGACAGGGAATAGGGACGAGCAGTACTTC,CASSPKTGNRDEQYF
TRBJ2-2,TRBV30,NA,NA,TGTGCCTGCCCAGGGGCTAGCGGCGCGAACACCGGGGAGCTGTTTTTT,CACPGASGANTGELFF
TRBJ1-3,TRBV12-5,TRBD1,NA,TGTGCTAGTGGTTTCCATCCTATAGAACAGGGGGGCTTCTCTGGAAACACCATATATTTT,CASGFHPIEQGGFSGNTIYF
TRBJ2-5,TRBV5-1,TRBD2,NA,TGCGCCAGCAGCCCGGGCTATACTAGCGGGGTCGAGACCCAGTACTTC,CASSPGYTSGVETQYF
TRBJ1-1,TRBV5-1,NA,NA,TGCGTCAGCAGCTTGGTCGCGGGGAGCACTGAAGCTTTCTTT,CVSSLVAGSTEAFF
TRBJ2-1,TRBV28,NA,NA,TGTGCCAGCAGGTCAGGGGCCTTCTACAATGAGCAGTTCTTC,CASRSGAFYNEQFF
TRBJ1-6,TRBV20-1,NA,few,TGCAGTGCATTGACAGCGGGGACCCTCCACTTT,CSALTAGTLHF
TRBJ2-4,TRBV9,NA,once,TGTGCCAGCAGCGCGAACTTAGCCAAAAGCATTCAGTACTTC,CASSANLAKSIQYF
TRBJ1-3,TRBV29-1,NA,few,TGCAGCTTTTCCGGGGGGGATAACACCATATATTTT,CSFSGGDNTIYF
TRBJ2-7,TRBV5-3,TRBD1,NA,TGTGCCAGAAGCCGCCGGGACAGGGCCTCCTACGAGCAGTACTTC,CARSRRDRASYEQYF
TRBJ1-1,TRBV7-6,NA,NA,TGTGCCAGCAGCCCTGGATCATGGAACACTGAAGCTTTCTTT,CASSPGSWNTEAFF
TRBJ1-2,TRBV7-9,TRBD1,NA,TGTGCCAGCATCGGGACAGGCAACTATGGCTACACCTTC,CASIGTGNYGYTF
TRBJ1-5,TRBV7-9,NA,NA,TGTGCCAGCAGCTTAGCTCAAGATAGCCAGCCCCAGCATTTT,CASSLAQDSQPQHF
TRBJ1-2,TRBV9,TRBD1,once,TGTGCCAGCAGCGTAGCTACTATGGGACAGGGCGACGGCTACACCTTC,CASSVATMGQGDGYTF
TRBJ1-4,TRBV14,NA,few,TGTGCCAGCAGCCCCCTGGTTGGGGGTGAAAAACTGTTTTTT,CASSPLVGGEKLFF
TRBJ1-2,TRBV30,NA,NA,TGTGCCTGGAGCCTCTTTCAAAACTATGGCTACACCTTC,CAWSLFQNYGYTF
TRBJ2-7,TRBV28,NA,NA,TGTGCCATCCGATATCCCGGGCCGCAGGGCGAGCAGTACTTC,CAIRYPGPQGEQYF
TRBJ2-1,TRBV5-1,NA,NA,TGCGCCAGCAGCTTGACTGGCACCACCACGTACAATGAGCAGTTCTTC,CASSLTGTTTYNEQFF
TRBJ1-1,TRBV6-5,NA,NA,TGTGCCAGCAGTTCGGGACCTGTGAACACTGAAGCTTTCTTT,CASSSGPVNTEAFF
TRBJ2-5,TRBV4-2,TRBD2,once,TGTGCCAGCAGCCAAGGGTTAGCTAGCGGTAAAGAGACCCAGTACTTC,CASSQGLASGKETQYF
TRBJ2-2,TRBV7-3,TRBD2,NA,TGTGCCAGCAGCTTATCCGCTAGCGGCAACACCGGGGAGCTGTTTTTT,CASSLSASGNTGELFF
TRBJ2-1,TRBV4-2,TRBD2,NA,TGTGCCAGCAGCCCCCGAGGAGGGACTAGCGGGATTTACAATGAGCAGTTCTTC,CASSPRGGTSGIYNEQFF
TRBJ1-2,TRBV19,TRBD1,NA,TGTGCCAGTTCTACCGGGACAGACATCTATGGCTACACCTTC,CASSTGTDIYGYTF
TRBJ2-5,TRBV7-2,TRBD1,NA,TGTGCCAGCAGCTGGATACAGGGGTTCGGGGAGACCCAGTACTTC,CASSWIQGFGETQYF
TRBJ1-1,TRBV27,NA,NA,TGTGCCAGCAGAGGATTGGGCACTGAAGCTTTCTTT,CASRGLGTEAFF
TRBJ1-3,TRBV11-2,NA,NA,TGTGCCAGCAGCCTCTCCTTTGTCTCTGGAAACACCATATATTTT,CASSLSFVSGNTIYF
TRBJ2-5,TRBV7-2,NA,few,TGTGCCAGCAGCTCAGGGTTTGGAGAGACCCAGTACTTC,CASSSGFGETQYF
TRBJ1-2,TRBV7-9,TRBD1,NA,TGTGCCAGCAGCTTAGCCGGGACAGGGATTTACTATGGCTACACCTTC,CASSLAGTGIYYGYTF
TRBJ2-1,TRBV4-2,NA,once,TGTGCCAGCAGCCAAGATTTGTTTGAGCAGTTCTTC,CASSQDLFEQFF
TRBJ1-5,TRBV6-6,NA,few,TGTGCCATTAACGGGGCCGGGCAGCCCCAGCATTTT,CAINGAGQPQHF
TRBJ1-2,TRBV2,TRBD1,medium-sized,TGTGCCAGCAGTCCAGTAGGGACAGAAATTAACTATGGCTACACCTTC,CASSPVGTEINYGYTF
TRBJ1-4,TRBV14,TRBD1,NA,TGTGCCACCTCAGGGGGCCTCAATGAAAAACTGTTTTTT,CATSGGLNEKLFF
TRBJ2-3,TRBV5-1,NA,NA,TGCGCCAGCAGCTTGGTAGCCACTAGCACAGATACGCAGTATTTT,CASSLVATSTDTQYF
TRBJ1-2,TRBV6-4,TRBD1,NA,TGTGCCAGCAGGCAACTCGGACAGGGGGGAAACTATGGCTACACCTTC,CASRQLGQGGNYGYTF
TRBJ1-2,TRBV9,NA,NA,TGTGCCAGCAGGAACAGATATGGCTACACCTTC,CASRNRYGYTF
TRBJ1-5,TRBV5-1,NA,few,TGCGCCAGCAGCTTGGGACAGGCCTCTGGACAGCCCCAGCATTTT,CASSLGQASGQPQHF
TRBJ2-5,TRBV18,NA,once,TGTGCCAGCTCACCCGGGCTACAAGAGACCCAGTACTTC,CASSPGLQETQYF
TRBJ1-3,TRBV28,NA,NA,TGTGCCAGCGTGGAGTGGGGCTCTGGAAACACCATATATTTT,CASVEWGSGNTIYF
TRBJ2-4,TRBV5-4,NA,NA,TGTGCCAGCAGCCCTACAGTAACCTTAGCCAAAAACATTCAGTACTTC,CASSPTVTLAKNIQYF
TRBJ2-7,TRBV28,NA,few,TGTGCCAGCAGGCCCAACAAAAAGGGATACGAGCAGTACTTC,CASRPNKKGYEQYF
TRBJ1-2,TRBV4-1,NA,few,TGCGCCAGCAGCCAAGCGACGGCCTATGGCTACACCTTC,CASSQATAYGYTF
TRBJ1-1,TRBV5-1,NA,NA,TGCGCCAGCATGCCTTCCGGGGCGAGGGGCACTGAAGCTTTCTTT,CASMPSGARGTEAFF
TRBJ1-1,TRBV18,TRBD1,NA,TGTGCCAGCTCATTGGACAGGGGGAACACTGAAGCTTTCTTT,CASSLDRGNTEAFF
TRBJ2-7,TRBV4-1,TRBD2,few,TGCGCCAGCAGCCAAACCCCGGTCGGGGGGTTCGAGCAGTACTTC,CASSQTPVGGFEQYF
TRBJ2-4,TRBV19,NA,NA,TGTGCCAGTAGTCTGATGGACGGGGTAGCCAAAAACATTCAGTACTTC,CASSLMDGVAKNIQYF
TRBJ1-2,TRBV30,NA,NA,TGTGCCTGGAGTGTACTGGGAGGGACCTACTATGGCTACACCTTC,CAWSVLGGTYYGYTF
TRBJ2-7,TRBV9,NA,NA,TGTGCCAGCAGCGTAGGGGACGACTACGAGCAGTACTTC,CASSVGDDYEQYF